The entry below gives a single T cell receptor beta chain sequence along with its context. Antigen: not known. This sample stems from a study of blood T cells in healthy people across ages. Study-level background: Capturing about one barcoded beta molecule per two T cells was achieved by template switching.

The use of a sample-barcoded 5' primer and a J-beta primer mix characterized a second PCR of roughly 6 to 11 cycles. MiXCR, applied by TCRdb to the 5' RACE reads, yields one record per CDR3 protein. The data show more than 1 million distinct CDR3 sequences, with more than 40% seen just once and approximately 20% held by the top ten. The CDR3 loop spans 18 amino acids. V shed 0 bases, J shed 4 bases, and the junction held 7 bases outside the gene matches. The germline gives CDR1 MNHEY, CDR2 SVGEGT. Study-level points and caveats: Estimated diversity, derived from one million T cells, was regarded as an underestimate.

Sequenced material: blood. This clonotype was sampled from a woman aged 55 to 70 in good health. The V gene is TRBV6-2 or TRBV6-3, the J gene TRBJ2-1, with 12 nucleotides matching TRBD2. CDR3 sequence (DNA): TGTGCCAGCAGTTACTCTTGGACTAGCGGGGCTCTTTACAATGAGCAGTTCTTC. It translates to CASSYSWTSGALYNEQFF.